This T cell receptor (beta chain) was recorded in a study of T cells in Graves' hyperthyroidism and ophthalmopathy. There were TCR beta CDR3 regions amplified from RNA transcripts. The TCR CDR3 was amplified in a first-round RT-PCR using the HTBI primer set. TCRdb re-called the multiplex PCR reads with MiXCR, one entry per CDR3 protein. The sample gives hundreds of thousands of distinct CDR3 sequences, about two fifths of which show up once; 7.5% to 9.5% is in the top ten. About this clonotype itself: Its cognate antigen is unknown.

The definition of stable Graves' hyperthyroidism was no ophthalmopathy progression within 18 months. Together with thyroid ultrasound, orbital computed tomography, serum thyroxine and TRAb, clinical symptoms were used for diagnoses. Extraction of PBMCs used 7.5 to 10 ml of fresh peripheral blood. The CDR3 extends over 13 amino acids. V gave up 6 bases and J gave up 2 bases; unmatched junction bases: 4. Germline CDR1 is SQVTM and CDR2 is ANQGSEA. Findings and caveats of the study: In blood, most of the thyroid clonotypes expanded above 0.001 were also present.

The chain combines TRBV29-1 with TRBJ1-2, with TRBD1 identical over 9 bases. The TCR sequence derives from a young man with Graves' hyperthyroidism. Sequenced input: blood. The DNA of the CDR3 is TGCAGCGTCACAGGGGGCGGGAACTATGGCTACACCTTC. Translated, it gives CSVTGGGNYGYTF.